This T cell receptor beta chain was sequenced in a study of T-cell reconstitution after alpha-beta-depleted transplantation in children. Construction of the TCRbeta library involved unique molecular identifiers. TCRdb reanalysed the PCR reads using MiXCR and keeps one entry per CDR3 protein. This table holds 250,000 to 300,000 distinct CDR3 sequences, roughly 7.8% found once. V was pared by 2 bases and J by 4 bases, with 8 bases between. The CDR3 spans 13 residues. Germline-derived CDR1 and CDR2 are SEHNR and FQNEAQ (reference sequence). This clonotype was detected a few times. The antigen is not known. Study-wide points: Among T cells one year after transplant, newly produced cells accounted for most counts and diversity. From surviving recipient T cells and thymic progenitors came the high day-60 TCRbeta diversity observed in some patients. As was reported, about two months after transplant, alpha-beta T cells came from several hundred expanded graft clones.

The chain couples TRBV7-9 to TRBJ1-1; weak D call: TRBD1 (5 bases). The sample was peripheral blood, taken 360 days after TCRalphabeta/CD19-depleted stem cell transplant. This TCR derives from a female patient aged 2-10 years who had a stem cell transplant for Fanconi anemia, so the T cells may come from the graft donor. The CDR3 DNA reads as TGTGCCAGCAGCTTAAGGGACCCCACTGAAGCTTTCTTT. It encodes CASSLRDPTEAFF. Together with reference TRBV7-9 and TRBJ1-1, the CDR3 gives the full variable domain: DTGVSQNPRHKITKRGQNVTFRCDPISEHNRLYWYRQTLGQGPEFLTYFQNEAQLEKSRLLSDRFSAERPKGSFSTLEIQRTEQGDSAMYLCASSLRDPTEAFFGQGTRLTVV.